The source of this T cell receptor (beta chain) is a study of OX40 agonist ivuxolimab in advanced cancers. The overall study: Every 2 weeks, patients received ivuxolimab intravenously, dosed at 0.01 to 10 mg/kg.

General study findings and limits: Still undetermined is the antigen specificity of the expanded peripheral T cells.

Regarding this clone: As yet, its antigen is unknown.

Assay used: immunoSEQ multiplex PCR; TCRdb lists only in-frame clones, some missing. This repertoire shows about 42,000 clones, about 81% found once; its top ten account for roughly 2.7%. The sequence was collected from an adult with an advanced solid tumor such as melanoma, head and neck, liver or kidney cancer. Here the sequenced sample was CD4+ or CD8+ T cells sorted from blood, taken in a trial of the OX40 agonist ivuxolimab.

CDR3 amino acids: CASYLENGGATEAFF. In nucleotides, the CDR3 is TGTGCCAGCTATCTGGAGAACGGGGGTGCGACTGAAGCTTTCTTT. This sequence joins TRBV2 and TRBJ1-1; D may be TRBD1 (5 bases). CDR1 and CDR2 (germline): SNHLY, FYNNEI. The length of the CDR3 is 15 residues. V lost 8 bases, J lost 5 bases, and 21 bases lay in between.